The present T cell receptor (beta chain) was sequenced within a study of CD8+ T cells in alopecia areata. Study-wide context: Tofacitinib therapy took 6 to 18 months; 6 months off drug came after.

Germline V gives CDR1 SGHAT, CDR2 FQNNGV. The CDR3 extends over 12 amino acids. Trimming took off 3 bases at V and 4 bases at J, with 6 bases between the two ends. Individuals with alopecia areata gave both lesional scalp punch biopsies and peripheral blood for collection. General observations from the study: In scalp samples, resident alphabeta T cells of normal skin are also sequenced.

After isolation, RNA underwent reverse transcription to generate cDNA as the sequencing template. TCRdb's table, derived via immunoSEQ multiplex PCR, lists solely in-frame clones and lacks some. The sample shows 100,000 to 150,000 clones, approximately 48% of them seen only once. This clone occurred a few times. Its matching antigen is unknown. The clonotype originates from a human donor with alopecia areata. V gene TRBV11-2 combines with J gene TRBJ1-1; unclear D gene. The sample was CD8+ T cells sorted from blood, taken at week 0. CDR3 DNA: TGTGCCAGCAGCTTCGCGGGCACTGAAGCTTTCTTT. This encodes CASSFAGTEAFF.